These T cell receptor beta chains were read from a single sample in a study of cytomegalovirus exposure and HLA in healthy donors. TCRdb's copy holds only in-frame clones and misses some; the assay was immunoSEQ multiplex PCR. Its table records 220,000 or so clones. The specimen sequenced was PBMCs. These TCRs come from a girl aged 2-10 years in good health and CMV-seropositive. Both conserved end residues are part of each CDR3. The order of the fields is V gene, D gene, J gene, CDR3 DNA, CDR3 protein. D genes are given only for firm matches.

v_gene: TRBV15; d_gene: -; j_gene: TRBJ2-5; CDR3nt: TGTGCCACCAGCAGAGCCGAAGAGACCCAGTACTTC; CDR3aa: CATSRAEETQYF
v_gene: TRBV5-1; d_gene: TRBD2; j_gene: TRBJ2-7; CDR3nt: TGCGCCAGCATCGATAGCGGGAGATCGGACGAGCAGTACTTC; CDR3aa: CASIDSGRSDEQYF
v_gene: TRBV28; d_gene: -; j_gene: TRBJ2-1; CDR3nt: TGTGCCAGCAGAAAACAGTCCCACTACAATGAGCAGTTCTTC; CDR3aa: CASRKQSHYNEQFF
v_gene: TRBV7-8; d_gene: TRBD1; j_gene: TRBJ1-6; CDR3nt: TGTGCCAGCATTCAGGACAGGAGCTTCAATTCACCCCTCCACTTT; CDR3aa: CASIQDRSFNSPLHF
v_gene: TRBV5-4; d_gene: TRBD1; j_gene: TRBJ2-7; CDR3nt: TGTGCCAGCAGAAGACAGGGGCGGTACGAGCAGTACTTC; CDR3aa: CASRRQGRYEQYF
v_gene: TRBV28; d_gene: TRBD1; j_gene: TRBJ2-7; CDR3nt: TGTGCCAGCAGTATGGGGACAGGGACCTACGAGCAGTACTTC; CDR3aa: CASSMGTGTYEQYF
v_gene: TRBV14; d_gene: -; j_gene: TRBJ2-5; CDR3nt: TGTGCCAGCAGCCCGACTTCAGAGACCCAGTACTTC; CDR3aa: CASSPTSETQYF
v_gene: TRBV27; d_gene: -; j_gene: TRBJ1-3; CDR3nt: TGTGCCAGCAGTCCCCAACGTTGGGGAGGGGACCACTCTTTTGGAAACACCATATATTTT; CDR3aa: CASSPQRWGGDHSFGNTIYF
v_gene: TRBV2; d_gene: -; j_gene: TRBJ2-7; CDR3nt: TGTGCCAGCCTCGAGACACCTTCCTACGAGCAGTACTTC; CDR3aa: CASLETPSYEQYF
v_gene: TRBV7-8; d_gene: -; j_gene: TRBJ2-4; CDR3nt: TGTGCCAGCAGCGTGCAGGAATCAGGCATTCAGTACTTC; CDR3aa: CASSVQESGIQYF
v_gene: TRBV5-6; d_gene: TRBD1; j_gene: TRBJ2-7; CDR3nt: TGTGCCAGCAGCGAGGACAGGCAGACCTACGAGCAGTACTTC; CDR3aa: CASSEDRQTYEQYF
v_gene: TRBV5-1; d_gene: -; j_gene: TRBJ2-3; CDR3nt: TGCGCCAGCAGCTCAATACAGGGCCCCACAGATACGCAGTATTTT; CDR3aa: CASSSIQGPTDTQYF
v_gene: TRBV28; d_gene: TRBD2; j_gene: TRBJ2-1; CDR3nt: TGTGCCAGCAGTCCTTCCGGGACTAGTAACAATGAGCAGTTCTTC; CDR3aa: CASSPSGTSNNEQFF
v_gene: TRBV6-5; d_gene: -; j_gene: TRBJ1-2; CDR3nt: TGTGCCAGCAGTGGTACAGGGATCGGCGATGGCTACACCTTC; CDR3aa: CASSGTGIGDGYTF
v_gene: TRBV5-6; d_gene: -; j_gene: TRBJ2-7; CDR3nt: TGTGCCAGCAGCCTCACAGGGCCCCAGAGGGAGCAGTACTTC; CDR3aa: CASSLTGPQREQYF
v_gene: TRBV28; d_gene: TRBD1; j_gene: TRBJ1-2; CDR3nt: TGTGCCAGCACACCTATGGACAGGGTCTATGGCTACACCTTC; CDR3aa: CASTPMDRVYGYTF
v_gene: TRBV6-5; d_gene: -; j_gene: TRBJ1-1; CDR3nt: TGTGCCAGCAGTTACCTCGTGTCCGGCGGAAACACTGAAGCTTTCTTT; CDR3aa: CASSYLVSGGNTEAFF
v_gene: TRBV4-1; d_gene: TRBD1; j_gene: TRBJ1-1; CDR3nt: TGCGCCAGCAGCCAAGATATAGGGGGCCGGACTGAAGCTTTCTTT; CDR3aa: CASSQDIGGRTEAFF
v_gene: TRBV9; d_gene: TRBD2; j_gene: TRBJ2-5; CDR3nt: TGTGCCAGCGATTCAGGACTAGCGGGAGGGGAGACCCAGTACTTC; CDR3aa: CASDSGLAGGETQYF
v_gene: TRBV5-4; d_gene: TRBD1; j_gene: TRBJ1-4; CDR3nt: TGTGCCAGCAGCTATGGGACAGGGAAGGAAAAACTGTTTTTT; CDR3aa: CASSYGTGKEKLFF
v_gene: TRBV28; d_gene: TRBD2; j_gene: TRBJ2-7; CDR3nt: TGTGCCAGCAGTTTCGGCGGCGTATTTAGCGGGGCAAGCTCCTACGAGCAGTACTTC; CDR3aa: CASSFGGVFSGASSYEQYF
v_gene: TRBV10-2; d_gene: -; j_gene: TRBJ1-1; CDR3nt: TGCGCCAGCACCGTCAGCGCTTACACTGAAGCTTTCTTT; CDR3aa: CASTVSAYTEAFF
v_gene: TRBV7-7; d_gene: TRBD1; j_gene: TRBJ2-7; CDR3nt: TGTGCTAGCAGCTACGGACAGGGTGCTAGTTACGAGCAGTACTTC; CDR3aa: CASSYGQGASYEQYF
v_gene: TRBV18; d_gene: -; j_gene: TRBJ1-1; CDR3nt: TGTGCCAGCTCCCGAGTACGGGAGAACACTGAAGCTTTCTTT; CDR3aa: CASSRVRENTEAFF
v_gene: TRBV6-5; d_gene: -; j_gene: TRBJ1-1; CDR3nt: TGTGCCAGCAGTTACTCTGGGGGGACCACTGAAGCTTTCTTC; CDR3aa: CASSYSGGTTEAFF
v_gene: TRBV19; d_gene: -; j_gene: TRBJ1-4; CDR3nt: TGTGCCAGTAGTATAGCTTGGGCGAGCGAAAAACTGTTTTTT; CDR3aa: CASSIAWASEKLFF
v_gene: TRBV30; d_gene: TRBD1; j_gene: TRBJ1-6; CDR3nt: TGTGCCTGGAGAGGACAGGGGGCTTCACCCCTCCACTTT; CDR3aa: CAWRGQGASPLHF
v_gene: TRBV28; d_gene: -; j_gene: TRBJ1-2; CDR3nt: TGTGCCAGCACCCTACCTCAGGGCCGGTATGGCTACACCTTC; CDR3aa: CASTLPQGRYGYTF
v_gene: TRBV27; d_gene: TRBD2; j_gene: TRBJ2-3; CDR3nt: TGTGCCAGCAGTTTAAAACTGGGCGGCTTATTAGCGGGAGGGCCTAAGCAGTATTTT; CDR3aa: CASSLKLGGLLAGGPKQYF
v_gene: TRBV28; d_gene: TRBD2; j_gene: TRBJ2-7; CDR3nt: TGTGCCAGCAGGCGGACTAGCGGGTCCTACGAGCAGTACTTC; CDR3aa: CASRRTSGSYEQYF
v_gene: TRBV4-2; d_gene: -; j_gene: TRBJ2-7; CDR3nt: TGTGCCAGCAGCCAAGTTGGGGGGACCGGTAACGAGCAGTACTTC; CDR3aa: CASSQVGGTGNEQYF
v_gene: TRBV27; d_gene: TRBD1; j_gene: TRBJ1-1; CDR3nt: TGTGCCAGTACAACCCGTCCGGGGACAGCAAACACTGAAGCTTTCTTT; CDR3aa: CASTTRPGTANTEAFF
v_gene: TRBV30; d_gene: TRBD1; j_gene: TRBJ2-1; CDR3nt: TGTGCCTGGAGTGTGGGGACAGTTCTGGTTAATGAGCAGTTCTTC; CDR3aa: CAWSVGTVLVNEQFF
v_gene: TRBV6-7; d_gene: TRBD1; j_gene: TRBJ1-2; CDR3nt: TGTGCCAGCAGTTCCCAACAGGGGGCGGAACTACATGGCTACACCTTC; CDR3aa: CASSSQQGAELHGYTF
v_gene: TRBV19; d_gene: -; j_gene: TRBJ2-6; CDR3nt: TGTGCCAGTAGTATTTCGGGGACTGGGGCCAACGTCCTGACTTTC; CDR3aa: CASSISGTGANVLTF
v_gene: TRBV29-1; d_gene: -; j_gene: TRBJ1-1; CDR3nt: TGCAGCGTTGAAGGGGGCACGAACACTGAAGCTTTCTTT; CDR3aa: CSVEGGTNTEAFF
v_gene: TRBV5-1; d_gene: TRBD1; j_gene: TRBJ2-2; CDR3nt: TGCGCCAGCACAGGACAGGGTGGGACCGGGGAGCTGTTTTTT; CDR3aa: CASTGQGGTGELFF
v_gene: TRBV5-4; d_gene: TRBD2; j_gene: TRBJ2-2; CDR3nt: TGTGCCAGCCGCCTAGCGGGAGTCGGGGAGCTGTTTTTT; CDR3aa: CASRLAGVGELFF
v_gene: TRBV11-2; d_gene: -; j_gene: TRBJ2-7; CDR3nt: TGTGCCAGCAGCCCCCCGGGGGAATACTACGAGCAGTACTTC; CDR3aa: CASSPPGEYYEQYF
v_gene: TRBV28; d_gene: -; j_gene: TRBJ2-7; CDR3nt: TGTGCCAGCAGTTTATGGGGGGCGCTATTCTACGAGCAGTACTTC; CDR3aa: CASSLWGALFYEQYF
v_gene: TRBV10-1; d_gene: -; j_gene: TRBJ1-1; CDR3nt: TGCGCCAGCAGTGACCCGCTGACAACTGAAGCTTTCTTT; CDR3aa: CASSDPLTTEAFF
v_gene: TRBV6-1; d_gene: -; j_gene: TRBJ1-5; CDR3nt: TGTGCCAGCAGTCCCCGGGACTCCCAGCATTTT; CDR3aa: CASSPRDSQHF
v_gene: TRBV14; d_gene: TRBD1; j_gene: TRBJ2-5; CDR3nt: TGTGCCAGCAGCCCACAGGGGGTCCAAGAGACCCAGTACTTC; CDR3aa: CASSPQGVQETQYF
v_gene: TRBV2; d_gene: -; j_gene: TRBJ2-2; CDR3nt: TGTGCCAGCAAGAGGGAGTACACCGGGGAGCTGTTTTTT; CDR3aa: CASKREYTGELFF
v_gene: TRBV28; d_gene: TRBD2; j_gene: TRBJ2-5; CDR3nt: TGTGCCAGCAGTTTCGCGGGAGCCCCAAAGCAAGAGACCCAGTACTTC; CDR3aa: CASSFAGAPKQETQYF
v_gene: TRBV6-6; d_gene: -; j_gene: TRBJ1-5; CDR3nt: TGTGCCAGCACCCTCTCGCTAGGCCTGAGCAATCAGCCCCAGCATTTT; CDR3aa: CASTLSLGLSNQPQHF
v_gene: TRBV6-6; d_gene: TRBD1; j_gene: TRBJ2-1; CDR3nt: TGTGCCAGCAGTGCTACCGGGACAGGGGGCCACAATGAGCAGTTCTTC; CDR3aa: CASSATGTGGHNEQFF
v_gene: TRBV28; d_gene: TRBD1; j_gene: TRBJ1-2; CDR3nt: TGTGCCAGCGCCGCGGGCAGGGGGCTCCCCGGGCCCTATGGCTACACCTTC; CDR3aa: CASAAGRGLPGPYGYTF
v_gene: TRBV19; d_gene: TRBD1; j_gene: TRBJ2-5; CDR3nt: TGTGCCAGTAGTATAGTAGGACAGGGGTTGGAGACCCAGTACTTC; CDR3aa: CASSIVGQGLETQYF
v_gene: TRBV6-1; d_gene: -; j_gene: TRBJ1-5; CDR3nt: TGTGCCAGCAGTGCGCAGGGATTTTATAGCAATCAGCCCCAGCATTTT; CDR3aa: CASSAQGFYSNQPQHF
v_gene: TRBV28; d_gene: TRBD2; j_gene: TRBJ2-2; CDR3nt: TGTGCCAGCAGTTTAAGCGGGAGGTGGTCCGGGGAGCTGTTTTTT; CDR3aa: CASSLSGRWSGELFF
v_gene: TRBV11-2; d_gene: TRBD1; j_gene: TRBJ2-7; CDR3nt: TGTGCCAGCAGCGCGCAGGGACAGGGTTTCTACGAGCAGTACTTC; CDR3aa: CASSAQGQGFYEQYF
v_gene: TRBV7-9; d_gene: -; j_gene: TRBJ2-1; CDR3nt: TGTGCCAGCAGTTCACCCCGCTCGAGGAGGTTGAATGAGCAGTTCTTC; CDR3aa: CASSSPRSRRLNEQFF
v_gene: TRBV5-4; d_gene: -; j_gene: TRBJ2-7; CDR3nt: TGTGCCAGCAGCTGGGACATTGGAGGTACCTCCTACGAGCAGTACTTC; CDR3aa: CASSWDIGGTSYEQYF
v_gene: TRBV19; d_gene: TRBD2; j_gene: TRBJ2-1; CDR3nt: TGTGCCAGTAGTATAAGGACTAGCGGGAGTGTGGGTGAGCAGTTCTTC; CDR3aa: CASSIRTSGSVGEQFF
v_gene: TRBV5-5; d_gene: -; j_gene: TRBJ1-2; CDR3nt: TGTGCCAGCAGCCCTGAACTATTTAGCTATGGCTACACCTTC; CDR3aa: CASSPELFSYGYTF
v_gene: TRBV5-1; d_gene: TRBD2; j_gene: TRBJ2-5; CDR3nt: TGCGCCAGCTCTTCCTCGGGGGGGGCGGGAGAGACCCAGTACTTC; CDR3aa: CASSSSGGAGETQYF
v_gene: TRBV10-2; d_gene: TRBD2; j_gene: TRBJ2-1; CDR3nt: TGCGCCAGCATAGCGGGCCCCTACAATGAGCAGTTCTTC; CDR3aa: CASIAGPYNEQFF
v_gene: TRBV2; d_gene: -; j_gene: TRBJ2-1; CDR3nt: TGTGCCAGCGGGAGAGTAAACTACAATGAGCAGTTCTTC; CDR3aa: CASGRVNYNEQFF
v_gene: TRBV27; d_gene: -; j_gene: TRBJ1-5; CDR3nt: TGTGCCAGCAGTTTATATGGGGGCAGGGATGGTCAGCCCCAGCATTTT; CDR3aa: CASSLYGGRDGQPQHF